What follows are 24 T cell receptor beta chains derived from one specimen sequenced in a study of OX40 agonist ivuxolimab in advanced cancers. The repertoire was sequenced with immunoSEQ multiplex PCR; TCRdb's copy has only in-frame clones and lacks some. The sample has tens of thousands of clones, 85% to 90% seen once. The source material was CD4+ or CD8+ T cells sorted from blood, sampled in a trial of the OX40 agonist ivuxolimab. These receptors were collected from an adult with an advanced solid tumor such as melanoma, head and neck, liver or kidney cancer.

V and J are TRBV5-4 and TRBJ2-5; perhaps TRBD1 as D (5 bases). CDR1 SGHNT and CDR2 YYREEE come from the germline V gene (reference sequence). This CDR3 has 14 amino acids. V gave up 1 base and J gave up 5 bases, with 12 bases separating them. The CDR3 sequence is CASSLSGAGETQYF. The CDR3 DNA reads TGTGCCAGCAGCTTGTCAGGCGCAGGGGAGACCCAGTACTTC.

This chain joins TRBV6-1 and TRBJ1-4; D remains unclear. The germline gives CDR1 MNHNS, CDR2 SASEGT. V was cut by 4 bases and J by 7 bases, with 13 bases left in between. The CDR3 is made up of 14 amino acids. CDR3 sequence: CASSGGSGGEKLFF. CDR3 coding DNA: TGTGCCAGCAGTGGAGGGTCGGGAGGTGAAAAACTGTTTTTT.

This rearrangement joins TRBV4-1 to TRBJ2-2; the match to TRBD1 covers 8 bases. V gave up 3 bases and J gave up 6 bases; unmatched junction bases: 3. The CDR3 extends over 14 amino acids. Germline loops: CDR1 MGHRA, CDR2 YSYEKL. The CDR3 sequence: CASSQPGGAGELFF. The CDR3 DNA follows: TGCGCCAGCAGCCAGCCAGGGGGCGCCGGGGAGCTGTTTTTT.

The chain employs TRBV7-9 and TRBJ2-1, with 9 bases lining up with TRBD1. Germline V lookup: CDR1 SEHNR, CDR2 FQNEAQ (reference sequence). The CDR3 has 16 amino acids. The V segment lost 4 bases and the J segment 3 bases; nucleotides outside the gene matches: 7. The CDR3 DNA reads TGTGCCAGCAGCTCAGACCGGGACAGGGACTACAATGAGCAGTTCTTC. As protein: CASSSDRDRDYNEQFF.

The CDR3 here is CASSEGTRGRNTEAFF. In DNA, the CDR3 is TGTGCCAGCAGTGAAGGAACAAGGGGCCGGAACACTGAAGCTTTCTTT. The chain couples TRBV25-1 to TRBJ1-1; perhaps TRBD1 as D (5 bases). The CDR3 spans 16 residues. Germline assignment: CDR1 MGHDK and CDR2 SYGVNS. V was pared by 2 bases and J by 1 base, with 14 bases between.

The chain uses TRBV4-2 and TRBJ2-5; 11 bases match TRBD2. Germline lookup yields CDR1 LGHNA and CDR2 YNFKEQ. The CDR3 consists of 18 residues. V shed 1 base, J shed 2 bases, and the junction held 9 bases outside the gene matches. CDR3: CASSQGLAGWGLQETQYF. DNA of the CDR3: TGTGCCAGCAGCCAAGGACTAGCGGGATGGGGATTACAAGAGACCCAGTACTTC.

DNA of the CDR3: TGTGCCAGCAGCATAAAAGACAGGGGGTACACTGAAGCTTTCTTT. Translation gives CASSIKDRGYTEAFF. The chain joins TRBV21-1 to TRBJ1-1; TRBD1, the table's D call, was not compared with the DNA. TRBV21-1 is a pseudogene locus. This CDR3 has 15 amino acids.

Only a few counts were recorded for this clone. J is TRBJ2-1 and V is TRBV5-4; D is perhaps TRBD1 (5 bases). This CDR3 is built from 16 residues. CDR1 is SGHNT and CDR2 is YYREEE in the germline V gene (reference sequence). Trimming cost V 1 base and J 3 bases, with 14 bases left between them. This CDR3 is CASSLTGHDFYNEQFF. The CDR3 nucleotides are TGTGCCAGCAGCTTGACCGGACATGACTTCTACAATGAGCAGTTCTTC.

The chain has TRBV5-6 and TRBJ2-7; 9 nucleotides match TRBD1. The CDR3 consists of 15 residues. The J segment lost 3 bases and the V segment lost 5 bases, leaving 9 bases of the junction unmatched. Germline V gives CDR1 SGHDT, CDR2 YYEEEE. CDR3 loop: CASRHRGGQGYEQYF. The DNA of the CDR3 is TGTGCCAGCAGACATAGAGGGGGACAGGGCTACGAGCAGTACTTC.

Turning to this clone: A junction end diverges from the germline sequence, so it may reflect a read error. The chain couples TRBV5-3 to TRBJ2-7; possible D gene TRBD1, 6 bases. TRBV5-3 carries the ORF label, with uncertain function. The CDR3 loop spans 15 amino acids. CDR3 DNA sequence: TGTGCCAGCAGCTTGTTGGGTACAGGGAGAGACGAGCAGTACTTC. It translates to CASSLLGTGRDEQYF.

The chain employs TRBV2 and TRBJ2-1; D is perhaps TRBD2 (6 bases). The CDR3 is 11 residues long. The V end lost 4 bases, the J end lost 12 bases, and 10 bases lay between the germline ends. Germline V CDR1 and CDR2: SNHLY, FYNNEI. The DNA of the CDR3 is TGTGCCAGCAGTGTCCGGGACTCGCAGTTCTTC. Its translation: CASSVRDSQFF.

This chain joins TRBV9 and TRBJ2-7; 7 bases are shared with TRBD1. This CDR3 comprises 13 residues. With 2 bases clipped from V and 5 bases from J, the junction kept 4 bases outside the gene matches. Germline V CDR1 and CDR2: SGDLS, YYNGEE. DNA for the CDR3: TGTGCCAGCAGCGTGGGACAGTTGAACGAGCAGTACTTC. Residues: CASSVGQLNEQYF.

The chain couples TRBV10-3 to TRBJ2-7, with 10 bases that match TRBD2. The germline gives CDR1 ENHRY, CDR2 SYGVKD. This CDR3 spans 14 amino acids. V gave up 8 bases and J gave up 3 bases; unmatched junction bases: 7. CDR3 nucleotide sequence: TGTGCCATCGGCCTCGGGACTAGCGACTACGAGCAGTACTTC. Protein sequence: CAIGLGTSDYEQYF.

V is TRBV28 and J is TRBJ2-1; TRBD1 agrees at 7 bases. V shed 6 bases, J shed 3 bases, and the junction held 11 bases outside the gene matches. Germline CDR1 reads MDHEN; CDR2 reads SYDVKM. The CDR3 contains 16 residues. DNA for the CDR3: TGTGCCAGCAGACGTGACAGGGATTGGCTCTACAATGAGCAGTTCTTC. It specifies CASRRDRDWLYNEQFF.

J is TRBJ2-7 and V is TRBV9; TRBD2 matches 9 bases. The CDR3 has 15 residues. The J segment lost 3 bases and the V segment lost 4 bases, leaving 8 bases of the junction unmatched. Germline lookup yields CDR1 SGDLS and CDR2 YYNGEE. The CDR3 nucleotides read TGTGCCAGCAGCCCATTAGCGGGAGAAGGCTACGAGCAGTACTTC. Its protein is CASSPLAGEGYEQYF.

The gene calls are TRBV25-1 and TRBJ1-1; D ambiguous. From germline, CDR1 is MGHDK and CDR2 SYGVNS. The CDR3 is 13 residues long. The V end lost 7 bases, the J end lost 5 bases, and 14 bases lay between the germline ends. The CDR3 protein is CASTAGVGTEAFF. The DNA of the CDR3 is TGTGCCAGCACGGCCGGGGTGGGGACTGAAGCTTTCTTT.

This chain joins TRBV5-6 and TRBJ1-2; tentatively, D is TRBD1 (6 bases). Per germline, CDR1 SGHDT and CDR2 YYEEEE. This CDR3 spans 13 amino acids. Trimming stripped 0 bases from V and 7 bases from J, with 10 bases between. The CDR3 reads CASSLDRVFGYTF. The CDR3 bases are TGTGCCAGCAGCTTGGACAGGGTTTTTGGCTACACCTTC.

CDR3 sequence reads: CASRGLAGVGGELFF. The CDR3 DNA follows: TGTGCCAGTAGGGGACTAGCGGGAGTCGGCGGGGAGCTGTTTTTT. The rearrangement joins TRBV19 to TRBJ2-2; 14 nucleotides align to TRBD2. With V trimmed by 6 bases and J by 7 bases, 4 bases remained unmatched. Germline V gene data show CDR1 as LNHDA and CDR2 as SQIVND (reference sequence). The CDR3 is 15 residues long.

The CDR3 here is CASSMAPAYEQYF. The CDR3 DNA is TGTGCCAGTAGTATGGCCCCAGCCTACGAGCAGTACTTC. The rearrangement uses TRBV19 and TRBJ2-7; D unclear. CDR3 size: 13 residues. CDR1 LNHDA and CDR2 SQIVND come from the germline V gene (reference sequence). V was pared by 3 bases and J by 2 bases, with 8 bases between.

The chain employs TRBV18 and TRBJ1-5, with D possibly TRBD1 on 5 matching bases. With 6 bases removed from V and 4 bases from J, the gap between germline ends came to 10 bases. The CDR3 totals 13 residues. CDR1 is KGHSH and CDR2 is LQKENI in the germline V gene. CDR3 protein: CASSPGLNQPQHF. The CDR3 region has the DNA TGTGCCAGCTCCCCGGGACTAAATCAGCCCCAGCATTTT. Combining the CDR3 with reference TRBV18 and TRBJ1-5 gives the whole variable domain NAGVMQNPRHLVRRRGQEARLRCSPMKGHSHVYWYRQLPEEGLKFMVYLQKENIIDESGMPKERFSAEFPKEGPSILRIQQVVRGDSAAYFCASSPGLNQPQHFGDGTRLSIL.

This chain joins TRBV29-1 and TRBJ2-2; possible D gene TRBD2, 6 bases. This CDR3 region has 18 residues. Trimming removed 6 bases from V and 4 bases from J, with 27 bases in between. Germline CDR1 reads SQVTM; CDR2 reads ANQGSEA. CDR3 residues: CSVGREKPGLGGTGELFF. The CDR3 nucleotides are TGCAGCGTGGGGCGGGAAAAACCGGGATTGGGGGGCACCGGGGAGCTGTTTTTT.

The chain links TRBV6-1 to TRBJ2-7; D uncertain. Trimming took off 8 bases at V and 0 bases at J, with 11 bases between the two ends. The CDR3 runs to 13 residues. Germline CDR1 MNHNS, CDR2 SASEGT. The CDR3 sequence is CASGMGGSYEQYF. The CDR3 bases are TGTGCCAGCGGCATGGGCGGCTCCTACGAGCAGTACTTC.

The chain's CDR3 is CATLRTDNNSPLHF. DNA for the CDR3: TGTGCCACGTTGAGGACAGACAATAATTCACCCCTCCACTTT. The chain combines TRBV6-6 with TRBJ1-6; D perhaps matches TRBD1 (6 bases). CDR3 size: 14 residues. Trimming shortened V by 10 bases and J by 5 bases, and 15 bases separated the two germline ends. CDR1 is MNHNY, CDR2 SVGAGI, per germline (reference sequence).

This chain joins TRBV19 and TRBJ2-1; D uncertain. V gave up 6 bases and J gave up 4 bases, with 4 bases separating them. Looked up from germline, CDR1 is LNHDA and CDR2 is SQIVND (reference sequence). CDR3 length: 11 amino acids. The CDR3 spells CASSQYNEQFF. DNA for the CDR3: TGTGCCAGTAGCCAGTACAATGAGCAGTTCTTC.